A single sample is the source of the 10 T cell receptor beta chains below, sequenced in a study of cytomegalovirus exposure and HLA in healthy donors. PCR primers comprised 60 Vbeta and 13 Jbeta primers. Only in-frame clones appear in the TCRdb table, and some are missing; sequencing was by immunoSEQ multiplex PCR. The sample carries about 150,000 clones, 70% to 85% recorded once. Sequencing was performed on PBMCs. These receptors were collected from a man aged 35 to 55 in good health and CMV-seronegative.

In its sample, this clone was seen a few times. The chain links TRBV5-3 to TRBJ2-7, with no clear D. TRBV5-3 is placed among ORFs of uncertain function. V dropped 4 bases and J dropped 4 bases, with 15 bases sitting between them. The CDR3 runs 14 residues. For the CDR3, the DNA is TGTGCCAGAAGCCGCCTCCCCACATTTTACGAGCAGTACTTC. Translation: CARSRLPTFYEQYF.

The rearrangement joins TRBV28 to TRBJ1-2; D is possibly TRBD1 (6 bases). Germline CDR1 reads MDHEN; CDR2 reads SYDVKM. The CDR3 is 12 residues long. The V gene lost 5 bases and the J gene lost 8 bases, with 12 bases spanning the gap. CDR3 loop: CASSILQGGYTF. DNA of the CDR3: TGTGCCAGCAGTATTCTACAGGGCGGCTACACCTTC.

The chain combines TRBV29-1 with TRBJ1-4; unclear D gene. Per the germline V gene, CDR1 is SQVTM and CDR2 is ANQGSEA. This CDR3 is built from 11 residues. V was trimmed by 0 bases and J by 13 bases, leaving 9 bases between them. Here the CDR3 reads CSVEDLEVLFF. In nucleotides, the CDR3 is TGCAGCGTTGAAGATCTGGAGGTACTGTTTTTT.

The chain joins TRBV7-7 to TRBJ2-7, with D maybe TRBD2 (5 bases). The CDR3 sequence is 16 residues long. Trimming removed 5 bases at V and 4 bases at J, with 21 bases between. Germline CDR1 is SSHAT and CDR2 is FNYEAQ (reference sequence). The CDR3 sequence is CASSPIAPRADYEQYF. In nucleotides, the CDR3 is TGTGCCAGCAGCCCTATAGCGCCGCGGGCGGATTACGAGCAGTACTTC.

The V call is TRBV5-5, the J call TRBJ2-3; 12 bases align to TRBD2. The length of the CDR3 is 16 residues. The junction had 3 bases not matched to a gene; V was cut back by 0 bases and J by 4 bases. Germline assignment: CDR1 SGHKS and CDR2 YYEKEE (reference sequence). The CDR3 bases are TGTGCCAGCAGCTTGGCCCCTAGCGGGAGGGCAGATACGCAGTATTTT. This translates into CASSLAPSGRADTQYF.

This clone was counted a few times. The CDR3 loop reads CASSVGPTGKEGYTF. In DNA form, the CDR3 reads TGTGCCAGCAGCGTAGGACCGACAGGGAAAGAAGGCTACACCTTC. This chain connects TRBV9 to TRBJ1-2, with 7 bases identical to TRBD1. This CDR3 has 15 residues. With 0 bases clipped from V and 8 bases from J, the junction kept 10 bases outside the gene matches. The germline CDR1 and CDR2 sequences are SGDLS and YYNGEE.

The chain carries TRBV7-6 and TRBJ2-1; a weak D match, TRBD2 (6 bases). The CDR3 is 16 residues long. V was shortened by 2 bases and J by 6 bases, with 17 bases between the two germline ends. Germline CDR1 is SGHVS and CDR2 is FNYEAQ. The DNA of the CDR3 is TGTGCCAGCAGCTTACGCGGGGTAGGGTCAGGCAATGAGCAGTTCTTC. It is translated as CASSLRGVGSGNEQFF.

J is TRBJ2-5 and V is TRBV11-2; 10 nucleotides align to TRBD2. The end of the DNA is better explained by TRBJ2-7, so the J call may be wrong. Germline-derived CDR1 and CDR2 are SGHAT and FQNNGV. The length of the CDR3 is 14 residues. The CDR3: CASSRTSGYYEQYF. The CDR3 DNA reads TGTGCCAGCAGCCGGACTAGCGGTTACTACGAGCAGTACTTC.

Written as DNA, the CDR3 is TGTGCCAGCAGTCCGAACAGGGATAGCTCCTACGAGCAGTACTTC. This gives the protein CASSPNRDSSYEQYF. The rearrangement uses TRBV27 and TRBJ2-7, with D maybe TRBD1 (6 bases). Trimming stripped 5 bases from V and 0 bases from J, with 14 bases between. This CDR3 is built from 15 residues. CDR1 and CDR2 from the germline V gene are MNHEY and SMNVEV (reference sequence).

In this sample, this clone turned up a few times. CDR3 DNA: TGCGCCAGCAGCCAAGAAACTGGGGAGCCCTACAATGAGCAGTTCTTC. Protein sequence: CASSQETGEPYNEQFF. J is TRBJ2-1 and V is TRBV4-3, with D perhaps TRBD2 (5 bases). V shed 0 bases and J shed 2 bases, with 11 bases lying between them. Germline V gene sequence: CDR1 LGHNA, CDR2 YSLEER. This CDR3 contains 16 residues.